This T cell receptor (beta chain) was captured by sequencing in a study of CD8+ T cells in alopecia areata. Regarding the study as a whole: Under tofacitinib, fewer expanded CD8+ clones appeared among the top 100 scalp clones.

Treatment reported: oral pan-JAK inhibitor, 5-10 mg twice daily. CD4+ and CD8+ T cells were sorted from PBMCs. Sequencing templates came from extracted RNA that was reverse transcribed into cDNA. Sequencing used immunoSEQ multiplex PCR; TCRdb keeps in-frame clones, though not all of them. This table has some 180,000 clones, about 55% appearing once. To note about this clone: Its matching antigen is unknown.

CDR1 and CDR2 (germline): SGDLS, YYNGEE. There are 14 residues in the CDR3. The V and J ends lost 2 bases and 7 bases, in that order; junction bases with no gene match: 1. The receptor's source is a human donor with alopecia areata. The V gene is TRBV9, the J gene TRBJ1-6; 9 nucleotides agree with TRBD1. This sample comprised CD8+ T cells sorted from blood, obtained at week 24, from a patient treated with tofacitinib. The CDR3 region has the DNA TGTGCCAGCAGCGTCGGGACAGGGAATTCACCCCTCCACTTT. Protein: CASSVGTGNSPLHF. Full variable domain (remainder filled in from reference TRBV9 and TRBJ1-6): DSGVTQTPKHLITATGQRVTLRCSPRSGDLSVYWYQQSLDQGLQFLIQYYNGEERAKGNILERFSAQQFPDLHSELNLSSLELGDSALYFCASSVGTGNSPLHFGNGTRLTVT.